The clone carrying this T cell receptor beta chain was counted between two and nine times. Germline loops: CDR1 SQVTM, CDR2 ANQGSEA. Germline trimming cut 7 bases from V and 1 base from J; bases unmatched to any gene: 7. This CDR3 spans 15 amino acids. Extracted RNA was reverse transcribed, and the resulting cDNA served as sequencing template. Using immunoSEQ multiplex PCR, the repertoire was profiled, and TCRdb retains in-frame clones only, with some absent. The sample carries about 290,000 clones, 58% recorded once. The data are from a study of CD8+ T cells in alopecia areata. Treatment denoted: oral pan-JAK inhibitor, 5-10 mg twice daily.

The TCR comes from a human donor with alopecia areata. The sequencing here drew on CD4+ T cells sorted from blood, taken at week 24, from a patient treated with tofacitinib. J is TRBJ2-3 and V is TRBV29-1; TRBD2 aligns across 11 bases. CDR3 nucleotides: TGCAGCGCCCCGACTAGCGGGGTCGGCACAGATACGCAGTATTTT. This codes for CSAPTSGVGTDTQYF.